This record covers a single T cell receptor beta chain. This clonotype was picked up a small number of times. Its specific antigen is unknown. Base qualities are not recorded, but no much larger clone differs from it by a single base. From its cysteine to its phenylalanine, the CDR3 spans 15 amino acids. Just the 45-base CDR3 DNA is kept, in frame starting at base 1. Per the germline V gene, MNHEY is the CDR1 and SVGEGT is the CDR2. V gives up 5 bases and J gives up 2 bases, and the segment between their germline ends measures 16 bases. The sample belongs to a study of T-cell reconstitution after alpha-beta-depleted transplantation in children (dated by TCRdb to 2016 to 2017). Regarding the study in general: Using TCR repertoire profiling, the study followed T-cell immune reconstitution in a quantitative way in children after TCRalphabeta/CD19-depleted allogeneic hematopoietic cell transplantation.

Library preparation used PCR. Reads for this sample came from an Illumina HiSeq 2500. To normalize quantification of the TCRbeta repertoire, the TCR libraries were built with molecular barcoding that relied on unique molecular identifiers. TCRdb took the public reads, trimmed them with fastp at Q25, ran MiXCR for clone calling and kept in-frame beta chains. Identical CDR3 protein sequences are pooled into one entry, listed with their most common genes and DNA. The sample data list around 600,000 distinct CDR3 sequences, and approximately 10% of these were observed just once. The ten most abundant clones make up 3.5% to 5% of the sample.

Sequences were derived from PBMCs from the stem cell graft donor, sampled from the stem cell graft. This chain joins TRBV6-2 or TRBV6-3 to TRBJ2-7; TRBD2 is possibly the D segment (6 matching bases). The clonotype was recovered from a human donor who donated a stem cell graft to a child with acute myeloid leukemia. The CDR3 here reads CASSALGDFTYEQYF. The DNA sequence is TGTGCCAGCAGTGCTCTGGGGGACTTTACCTACGAGCAGTACTTC.